This TCR beta chain originates from a study of blood T cell repertoires in COVID-19. Study information: Samples taken during acute and convalescent COVID-19 were collected in the United States, Italy and Spain. PBMCs, B-cell-depleted T cells, or T cells provided the cDNA or gDNA that made up the material.

Authors' methods: Cell counts per sample came from amplifying reference gene primers. Data came from immunoSEQ multiplex PCR; TCRdb stores just in-frame clones and leaves some out. V, J and clone size were drawn from that table, and D and trimming were deduced from the DNA. The table includes 110,000 to 150,000 clones, approximately 84% detected once. Germline-derived CDR1 and CDR2 are MNHEY and SMNVEV (reference sequence). The CDR3 has 14 amino acids. Trimming stripped 4 bases from V and 5 bases from J, with 13 bases between. The sequence came from a human donor in a cohort sampled during active COVID-19. Sequenced material: peripheral blood. The genes are TRBV27 and TRBJ2-3; tentatively, D is TRBD2 (5 bases). CDR3 amino acids: CASSYRPEGDTQYF. In DNA form, the CDR3 reads TGTGCCAGCAGTTATAGACCTGAGGGAGATACGCAGTATTTT.